Reported below is one T cell receptor beta chain. The data were taken from a study of blood T cell repertoires in COVID-19. Profiling relied on immunoSEQ multiplex PCR, and the TCRdb table lists in-frame clones only, not all of them. The top ten hold roughly 6.3% of the sample, which has about 240,000 clones, roughly nine tenths seen once. This CDR3 contains 15 residues. CDR1 is SGHAT and CDR2 is FQNNGV in the germline V gene. Deletions cut 4 bases from V and 2 bases from J, with 15 bases between. Sequencing was performed on peripheral blood. This receptor was taken from a man in his sixties with acute or convalescent COVID-19. The rearrangement uses TRBV11-2 and TRBJ2-7; tentatively, D is TRBD1 (6 bases). The CDR3 DNA follows: TGTGCCAGCAGCTCGCGGACAGCCGGAGCCTACGAGCAGTACTTC. It is translated as CASSSRTAGAYEQYF.